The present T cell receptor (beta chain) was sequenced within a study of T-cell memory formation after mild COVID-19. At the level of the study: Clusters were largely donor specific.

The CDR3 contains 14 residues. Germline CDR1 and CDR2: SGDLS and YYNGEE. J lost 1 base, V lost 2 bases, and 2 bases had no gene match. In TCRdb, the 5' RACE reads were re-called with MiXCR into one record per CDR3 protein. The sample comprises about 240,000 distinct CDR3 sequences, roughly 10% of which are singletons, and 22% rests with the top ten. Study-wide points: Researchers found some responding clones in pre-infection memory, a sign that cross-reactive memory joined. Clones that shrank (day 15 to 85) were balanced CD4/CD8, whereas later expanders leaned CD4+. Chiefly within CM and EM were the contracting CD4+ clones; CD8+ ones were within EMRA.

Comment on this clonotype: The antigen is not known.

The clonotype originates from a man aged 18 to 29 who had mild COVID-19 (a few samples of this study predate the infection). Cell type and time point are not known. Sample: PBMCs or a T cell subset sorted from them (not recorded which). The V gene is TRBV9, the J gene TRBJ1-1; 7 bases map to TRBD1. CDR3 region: CASSVTGANTEAFF. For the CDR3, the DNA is TGTGCCAGCAGCGTCACAGGGGCGAACACTGAAGCTTTCTTT.